This entry lists 21 T cell receptor beta chains sequenced from one sample in a study of blood T cell repertoires in COVID-19. Clones were sequenced by immunoSEQ multiplex PCR, and TCRdb holds only the in-frame ones, with some missing. The sample lists 79,000 or so clones, 85% to 90% occurring once. The sequencing input was peripheral blood. The receptors stem from a human donor in a cohort sampled during active COVID-19.

The V gene is TRBV4-2, the J gene TRBJ1-1, with a tentative D call TRBD1 (6 bases). The germline gives CDR1 LGHNA, CDR2 YNFKEQ. CDR3 size: 12 residues. Trimming removed 5 bases at V and 5 bases at J, with 9 bases between. CDR3 sequence: CASSEGETEAFF. The DNA for the CDR3 is TGTGCCAGCAGCGAGGGGGAAACTGAAGCTTTCTTT.

As DNA, the CDR3 is TGCAGCGTTAGTACTAGCGGGAGCCCCAATGAGCAGTTCTTC. Its protein is CSVSTSGSPNEQFF. This chain uses TRBV29-1 with TRBJ2-1; 11 nucleotides agree with TRBD2. V shed 5 bases, J shed 6 bases, and the junction held 6 bases outside the gene matches. Looked up from germline, CDR1 is SQVTM and CDR2 is ANQGSEA. CDR3 length: 14 amino acids.

The J gene is TRBJ2-1, the V gene TRBV6-4; TRBD2 matches at 9 bases. Per the germline V gene, CDR1 is MRHNA and CDR2 is SNTAGT. The CDR3 has 14 amino acids. Unmatched junction bases numbered 9, after V lost 6 bases and J lost 9 bases. The CDR3 DNA follows: TGTGCCAGCAGCCTAGCGGGGATTGGGGGTGAGCAGTTCTTC. It yields the protein CASSLAGIGGEQFF.

V is TRBV29-1 and J is TRBJ2-6, with TRBD1 as a possible D gene (5 bases). CDR3 size: 15 residues. In germline, CDR1 is SQVTM, CDR2 ANQGSEA. V lost 2 bases, J lost 3 bases, and 11 bases lay in between. The CDR3 DNA reads TGCAGCGTTGAACAGGGTTCCAGTGGGGCCAACGTCCTGACTTTC. Amino acids: CSVEQGSSGANVLTF.

The gene calls are TRBV28 and TRBJ2-7, with 8 bases fitting TRBD2. The trim removed 4 bases at V and 2 bases at J, leaving 7 bases unmatched. Germline-derived CDR1 and CDR2 are MDHEN and SYDVKM. CDR3 length equals 15 residues. Here the CDR3 reads CASSSGGERAYEQYF. CDR3 coding DNA: TGTGCCAGCAGTTCCGGGGGGGAGCGGGCCTACGAGCAGTACTTC.

This chain's CDR3 is CASSSRTSGRNTGELFF. Written as DNA, the CDR3 is TGTGCCAGCAGTTCCAGGACTAGCGGGAGGAACACCGGGGAGCTGTTTTTT. The rearrangement links TRBV28 to TRBJ2-2; 13 bases are shared with TRBD2. V gave up 4 bases and J gave up 1 base; unmatched junction bases: 3. This CDR3 has 17 amino acids. Germline CDR1 is MDHEN and CDR2 is SYDVKM.

J is TRBJ2-7 and V is TRBV7-9; perhaps TRBD2 as D (6 bases). The CDR3 length is 17 residues. V was cut by 3 bases and J by 5 bases, with 23 bases left in between. Germline values: CDR1 SEHNR, CDR2 FQNEAQ (reference sequence). CDR3: CASSLGGGSGLIHEQYF. Here the CDR3 DNA reads TGTGCCAGCAGCTTGGGAGGTGGGTCAGGGTTGATCCACGAGCAGTACTTC. The variable domain in full, completed from reference TRBV7-9 and TRBJ2-7, reads DTGVSQNPRHKITKRGQNVTFRCDPISEHNRLYWYRQTLGQGPEFLTYFQNEAQLEKSRLLSDRFSAERPKGSFSTLEIQRTEQGDSAMYLCASSLGGGSGLIHEQYFGPGTRLTVT.

The V and J genes are TRBV28 and TRBJ1-2; D might be TRBD1 (6 bases). The length of the CDR3 is 17 residues. Germline V gene sequence: CDR1 MDHEN, CDR2 SYDVKM. Trimming removed 3 bases from V and 4 bases from J, with 21 bases in between. The CDR3 DNA reads TGTGCCAGCAGTTTCCTAGACAGGCTTCCCGGAGGCTATGGCTACACCTTC. It is translated as CASSFLDRLPGGYGYTF.

This chain links TRBV18 with TRBJ2-7; D ambiguous. Germline V gives CDR1 KGHSH, CDR2 LQKENI. Trimming stripped 3 bases from V and 4 bases from J, with 13 bases between. There are 14 residues in the CDR3. The CDR3 reads CASSPASDGYEQYF. CDR3 in DNA: TGTGCCAGCTCACCGGCGAGCGACGGTTACGAGCAGTACTTC.

The chain carries TRBV9 and TRBJ2-2; 7 bases map to TRBD2. V shed 0 bases and J 6 bases; nucleotides not matched to a gene: 8. The germline CDR1 and CDR2 sequences are SGDLS and YYNGEE. This CDR3 is built from 16 residues. The CDR3 DNA follows: TGTGCCAGCAGCGTAGTCAGCACTAGCGAGGCCGGGGAGCTGTTTTTT. It yields the protein CASSVVSTSEAGELFF.

The chain recombines TRBV19 with TRBJ1-6, with a weak D call TRBD1 (5 bases). The CDR3 is made up of 14 amino acids. CDR1 and CDR2 from the germline V gene are LNHDA and SQIVND (reference sequence). The V end was cut by 5 bases, the J end by 10 bases, with 15 bases between. CDR3 in DNA: TGTGCCAGTAGTTCCAGGGAGGAACGGTCACCCCTCCACTTT. Translating gives CASSSREERSPLHF.

V and J are TRBV6-2 or TRBV6-3 and TRBJ2-7; 8 positions agree with TRBD1. This CDR3 has 15 residues. CDR1 and CDR2 from the germline V gene are MNHEY and SVGEGT. The ends lost 4 bases at V and 3 bases at J; junction bases unmatched: 8. This CDR3 is CASSSISGQVYEQYF. The CDR3 nucleotides are TGTGCCAGCAGTTCAATCTCGGGACAGGTCTACGAGCAGTACTTC.

This chain connects TRBV2 to TRBJ2-6, with no clear D. Germline V gives CDR1 SNHLY, CDR2 FYNNEI. V dropped 3 bases and J dropped 4 bases, with 10 bases sitting between them. This CDR3 is 15 amino acids long. CDR3 nucleotides: TGTGCCAGCAGTGAGGGCGCCGCAGGGGCCAACGTCCTGACTTTC. It yields the protein CASSEGAAGANVLTF.

The chain links TRBV5-8 to TRBJ2-7, with no clear D. V was cut by 3 bases and J by 4 bases, with 5 bases left in between. CDR1 is SGHTS, CDR2 YDEGEE, per germline. CDR3 length: 11 amino acids. The CDR3 nucleotides read TGTGCCAGCAGCTCAGGTTACGAGCAGTACTTC. Translation gives CASSSGYEQYF. Full variable domain (remainder filled in from reference TRBV5-8 and TRBJ2-7): EAGVTQSPTHLIKTRGQQATLRCSPISGHTSVYWYQQALGLGLQFLLWYDEGEERNRGNFPPRFSGRQFPNYSSELNVNALELEDSALYLCASSSGYEQYFGPGTRLTVT.

This chain connects TRBV12-5 to TRBJ2-7; D is perhaps TRBD2 (5 bases). This CDR3 comprises 15 residues. The ends were cut back, 5 bases at V and 2 bases at J, with 16 bases in the middle. Germline V gene sequence: CDR1 LGHNT, CDR2 FRNRAP. DNA of the CDR3: TGTGCTAGTGGTCTTGGGGTAGGTAGCGCCTACGAGCAGTACTTC. Translating it yields CASGLGVGSAYEQYF.

CDR3 DNA sequence: TGTGCCAGCAGCGTAGCTAACGGGGATATAGGGGAAAAACTGTTTTTT. Encoded protein: CASSVANGDIGEKLFF. The genes are TRBV9 and TRBJ1-4; D gene ambiguous. V lost 0 bases and J lost 8, with 17 bases in between. This CDR3 comprises 16 residues. Per the germline V gene, CDR1 is SGDLS and CDR2 is YYNGEE.

This chain uses TRBV7-3 with TRBJ2-3, with 7 nucleotides matching TRBD2. Germline V gene lookup returns CDR1 SGHTA and CDR2 FQGTGA. Germline trimming cut 5 bases from V and 3 bases from J; bases unmatched to any gene: 14. The CDR3 extends over 17 amino acids. The CDR3 sequence is CASSAGVGRAPTDTQYF. The CDR3 nucleotides read TGTGCCAGCAGCGCGGGTGTAGGGAGGGCCCCGACAGATACGCAGTATTTT.

The chain couples TRBV10-3 to TRBJ1-1; D unclear. V was shortened by 7 bases and J by 2 bases, with 17 bases between the two germline ends. Germline values: CDR1 ENHRY, CDR2 SYGVKD. CDR3 length: 15 residues. This chain's CDR3 is CAIMKSGENNTEAFF. CDR3 sequence (DNA): TGTGCCATCATGAAGTCCGGGGAAAATAACACTGAAGCTTTCTTT.

The V gene is TRBV10-3, the J gene TRBJ2-5; maybe TRBD1 (6 bases). Germline CDR1 ENHRY, CDR2 SYGVKD. CDR3 size: 14 residues. V was pared by 9 bases and J by 4 bases, with 18 bases between. The CDR3 DNA follows: TGTGCCATTTCTCCAGGGGTAGGGGGAGAGACCCAGTACTTC. It is translated as CAISPGVGGETQYF.

V usage is TRBV5-4 and J usage is TRBJ2-1; 10 nucleotides agree with TRBD2. V was clipped by 1 base and J by 10 bases; unmatched bases: 14. The CDR3 covers 17 residues. The V gene's germline CDR1 is SGHNT and CDR2 YYREEE (reference sequence). CDR3 sequence reads: CASSLSPSGSPGEEQFF. The CDR3 nucleotides read TGTGCCAGCAGCTTGTCGCCTAGCGGGAGTCCCGGAGAAGAGCAGTTCTTC.

This chain joins TRBV15 and TRBJ2-1; 7 bases are a match to TRBD2. Germline assignment: CDR1 LNHNV and CDR2 YYDKDF (reference sequence). V lost 0 bases and J lost 8; bases outside the gene matches: 7. The CDR3 runs to 15 residues. The CDR3 DNA reads as TGTGCCACCAGCAGAGATCAGTACGCGGGGGATGAGCAGTTCTTC. It specifies CATSRDQYAGDEQFF.